This T cell receptor beta chain was observed in a study of T cells in Graves' hyperthyroidism and ophthalmopathy. The overall study: Peripheral blood was collected at initial diagnosis, before any treatment.

Amplified regions were TCR beta CDR3 sequences from RNA transcripts. The study used the HTBI primer set for a first-round RT-PCR of the TCR CDR3. TCRdb fed the multiplex PCR reads into MiXCR, producing one record per CDR3 protein. Among about 710,000 distinct CDR3 sequences listed, less than 20% were seen once. Remarks on this clonotype: Antigen unknown.

Diagnosing involved the use of clinical symptoms, serum thyroxine and TRAb, thyroid ultrasound and orbital computed tomography. General study points: Within blood appeared most thyroid clonotypes that had expanded above 0.001.

Sequenced: blood. The source of this sequence is a man between 18 and 35 years old with Graves' hyperthyroidism.

CDR3 protein: CSVGVAGGEQYF. CDR3 DNA: TGCAGCGTTGGAGTAGCGGGGGGCGAGCAGTACTTC. The chain carries TRBV29-1 and TRBJ2-7; TRBD2 agrees at 10 bases. This CDR3 spans 12 amino acids. CDR1 SQVTM and CDR2 ANQGSEA come from the germline V gene. J gave up 6 bases and V 4 bases, and 3 bases lay outside the gene matches.